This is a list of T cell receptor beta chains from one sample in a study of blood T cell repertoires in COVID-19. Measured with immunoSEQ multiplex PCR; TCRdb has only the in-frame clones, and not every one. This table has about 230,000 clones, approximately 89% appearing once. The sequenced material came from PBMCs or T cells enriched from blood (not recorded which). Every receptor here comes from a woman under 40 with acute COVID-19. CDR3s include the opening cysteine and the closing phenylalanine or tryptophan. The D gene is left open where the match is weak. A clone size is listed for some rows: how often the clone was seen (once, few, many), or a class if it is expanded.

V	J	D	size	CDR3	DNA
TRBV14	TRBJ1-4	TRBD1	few	CASSPSQGARRRKLFF	TGTGCCAGCAGCCCGAGCCAGGGGGCCCGGAGAAGAAAACTGTTTTTT
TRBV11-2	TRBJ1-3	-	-	CASSPVSSGNTIYF	TGTGCCAGCAGCCCCGTATCCTCTGGAAACACCATATATTTT
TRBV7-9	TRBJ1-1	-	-	CASSLAGTQNTEAFF	TGTGCCAGCAGTCTCGCCGGGACACAGAACACTGAAGCTTTCTTT
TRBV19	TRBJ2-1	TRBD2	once	CAISRTSSYNEQFF	TGTGCCATTTCCCGGACTAGCTCCTACAATGAGCAGTTCTTC
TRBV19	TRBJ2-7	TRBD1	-	CASQSGTGNLDEQYF	TGTGCCAGTCAGTCCGGGACAGGGAATTTGGACGAGCAGTACTTC
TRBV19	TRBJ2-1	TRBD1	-	CASRDRGVEQFF	TGTGCCAGCCGGGACAGGGGTGTCGAGCAGTTCTTC
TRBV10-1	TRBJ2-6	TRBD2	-	CASCGGDRGGSGANVLTF	TGCGCCAGCTGTGGGGGCGACCGGGGGGGATCTGGGGCCAACGTCCTGACTTTC
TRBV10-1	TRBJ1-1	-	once	CASSESSGTEAFF	TGCGCCAGCAGTGAGTCATCCGGCACTGAAGCTTTCTTT
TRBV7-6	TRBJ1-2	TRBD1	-	CASSLGRGQVDYGYTF	TGTGCCAGCAGCTTAGGGAGGGGACAGGTGGACTATGGCTACACCTTC
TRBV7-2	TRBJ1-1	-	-	CASSFRGYGTGIMNTEAFF	TGTGCCAGCAGCTTTAGAGGTTATGGTACGGGGATCATGAACACTGAAGCTTTCTTT
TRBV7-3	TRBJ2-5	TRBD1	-	CASSPAGQEETQYF	TGTGCCAGCAGCCCCGCCGGACAGGAGGAGACCCAGTACTTC
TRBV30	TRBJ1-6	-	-	CAWSVSSGAKSPLHF	TGTGCCTGGAGTGTTAGTAGCGGGGCAAAGTCACCCCTCCACTTT
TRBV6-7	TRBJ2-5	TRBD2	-	CASSYFYQTSGGAGTETQYF	TGTGCCAGCAGTTACTTCTATCAGACTAGCGGGGGGGCCGGTACAGAGACCCAGTACTTC
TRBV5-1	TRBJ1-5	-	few	CASSLWGQDNQPQHF	TGCGCCAGCAGCTTGTGGGGGCAGGACAATCAGCCCCAGCATTTT
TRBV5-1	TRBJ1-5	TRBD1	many	CASSEGTGGSQPQHF	TGCGCCAGCAGCGAAGGGACAGGGGGTAGTCAGCCCCAGCATTTT
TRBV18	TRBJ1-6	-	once	CASSPGGANSPLHF	TGTGCCAGCTCACCGGGAGGGGCTAATTCACCCCTCCACTTT
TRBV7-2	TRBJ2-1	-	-	CASSLARGSNEQFF	TGTGCCAGCAGCTTAGCAAGGGGGTCCAATGAGCAGTTCTTC
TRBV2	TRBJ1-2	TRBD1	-	CASSERTGGAGTF	TGTGCCAGCAGTGAGAGGACAGGGGGCGCGGGCACCTTC
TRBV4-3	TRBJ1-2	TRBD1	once	CASSQDRRGRLYGYTF	TGCGCCAGCAGCCAAGATCGGAGGGGGCGCCTCTATGGCTACACCTTC
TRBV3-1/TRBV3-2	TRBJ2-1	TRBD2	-	CASSSNQAGQQFF	TGTGCCAGCAGCAGCAACCAAGCGGGGCAGCAGTTCTTC
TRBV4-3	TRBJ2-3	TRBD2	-	CASSRQGGADTQYF	TGCGCCAGCAGCCGTCAGGGAGGGGCAGATACGCAGTATTTT
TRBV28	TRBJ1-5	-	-	CAVGQGTYSNQPQHF	TGTGCTGTCGGCCAGGGCACTTATAGCAATCAGCCCCAGCATTTT
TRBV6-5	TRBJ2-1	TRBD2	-	CASKTSGGATNEQFF	TGTGCCAGCAAGACTAGCGGGGGGGCGACGAATGAGCAGTTCTTC
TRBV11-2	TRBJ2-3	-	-	CASSSYPGGTQYF	TGTGCCAGCAGCTCCTATCCCGGAGGTACGCAGTATTTT
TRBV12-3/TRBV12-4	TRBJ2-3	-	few	CASSFGVEDTQYF	TGTGCCAGCAGTTTCGGGGTTGAAGATACGCAGTATTTT
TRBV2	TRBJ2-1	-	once	CASSEGGPEQFF	TGTGCCAGCAGTGAAGGGGGGCCTGAGCAGTTCTTC
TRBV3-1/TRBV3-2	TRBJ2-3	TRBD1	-	CASSHRQGAWGYGQYF	TGTGCCAGCAGCCACAGACAGGGGGCGTGGGGCTATGGGCAGTATTTT
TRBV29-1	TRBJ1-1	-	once	CSANRMNTEAFF	TGCAGCGCCAATAGAATGAACACTGAAGCTTTCTTT
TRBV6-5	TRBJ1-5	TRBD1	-	CAATYRGGNQPQHF	TGTGCCGCCACCTACAGGGGGGGCAATCAGCCCCAGCATTTT
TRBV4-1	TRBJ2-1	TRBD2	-	CASSQERTSGGREQFF	TGCGCCAGCAGCCAAGAGAGGACTAGCGGGGGGCGGGAGCAGTTCTTC
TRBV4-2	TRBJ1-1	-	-	CASSPSGSGDTEAFF	TGTGCCAGCAGCCCCTCGGGGAGCGGGGACACTGAAGCTTTCTTT
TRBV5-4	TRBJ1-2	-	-	CASSLGGNGDYGYTF	TGTGCCAGCAGCTTGGGTGGGAACGGGGACTATGGCTACACCTTC
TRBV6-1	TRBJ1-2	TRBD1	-	CASSEANRGYGYTF	TGTGCCAGCAGTGAAGCCAACAGGGGCTATGGCTACACCTTC
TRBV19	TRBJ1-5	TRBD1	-	CASSIRTGSQPQHF	TGTGCCAGTAGTATAAGGACAGGGAGCCAGCCCCAGCATTTT
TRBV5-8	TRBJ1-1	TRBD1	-	CASSLGGTGAANTEAFF	TGTGCCAGCAGCTTGGGGGGTACAGGGGCCGCGAACACTGAAGCTTTCTTT
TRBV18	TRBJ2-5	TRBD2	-	CASSPPTSGGPQETQYF	TGTGCCAGCTCACCACCTACTAGCGGGGGGCCCCAAGAGACCCAGTACTTC
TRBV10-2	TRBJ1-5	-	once	CASSENDGNWQPQHF	TGCGCCAGCAGTGAGAACGACGGGAATTGGCAGCCCCAGCATTTT
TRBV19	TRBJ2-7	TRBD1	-	CASRGTGVWEQYF	TGTGCCAGTAGAGGGACAGGGGTCTGGGAGCAGTACTTC
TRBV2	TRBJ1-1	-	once	CASSESRDTEAFF	TGTGCCAGCAGTGAGTCCAGGGACACTGAAGCTTTCTTT
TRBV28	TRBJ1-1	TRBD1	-	CASTLNRGRGDTEAFF	TGTGCCAGCACCCTGAACAGGGGACGAGGGGACACTGAAGCTTTCTTT
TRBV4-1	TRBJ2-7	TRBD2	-	CASSQWTSGFYEQYF	TGCGCCAGCAGCCAGTGGACTAGCGGGTTCTACGAGCAGTACTTC
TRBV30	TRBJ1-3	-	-	CAWSPKGRAPASSGNTIYF	TGTGCCTGGAGTCCCAAAGGCAGGGCGCCTGCCAGCTCTGGAAACACCATATATTTT
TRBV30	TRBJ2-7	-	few	CAWSAGETYEQYF	TGTGCCTGGAGTGCGGGGGAGACCTACGAGCAGTACTTC
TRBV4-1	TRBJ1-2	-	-	CASSRWTEDGYTF	TGCGCCAGCAGCCGATGGACGGAGGATGGCTACACCTTC
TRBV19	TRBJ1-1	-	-	CASSSLDSSTEAFF	TGTGCCAGTAGTTCCCTGGACAGTAGCACTGAAGCTTTCTTT
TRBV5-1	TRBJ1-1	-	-	CASSLGFNMNTEAFF	TGCGCCAGCAGCTTGGGATTTAACATGAACACTGAAGCTTTCTTT
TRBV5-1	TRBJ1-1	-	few	CASSLGPVRDTEAFF	TGCGCCAGCAGCTTGGGGCCTGTACGGGACACTGAAGCTTTCTTT
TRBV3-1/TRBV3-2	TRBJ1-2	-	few	CASSQDAQGGDGYTF	TGTGCCAGCAGCCAAGACGCCCAGGGAGGTGATGGCTACACCTTC
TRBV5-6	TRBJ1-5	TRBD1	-	CASSSDRVDQPQHF	TGTGCCAGCAGCTCCGACAGGGTAGACCAGCCCCAGCATTTT
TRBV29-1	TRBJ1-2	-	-	CSAVRGGHNYGYTF	TGCAGCGCCGTCAGGGGTGGGCATAACTATGGCTACACCTTC
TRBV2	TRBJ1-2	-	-	CASSEVGDSNLDGYTF	TGTGCCAGCTCGGAGGTCGGCGATTCGAACCTAGATGGCTACACCTTC